This is a list of T cell receptor beta chains from one sample in a study of T cell responses to AZD1222 COVID-19 vaccine. Data came from immunoSEQ multiplex PCR; TCRdb stores just in-frame clones and leaves some out. The table has about 150,000 clones, roughly 92% seen once. The starting material was peripheral blood, obtained on day 0 of AZD1222 vaccination. Every receptor here comes from an adult in good health. The CDR3 runs from the conserved cysteine through the conserved F or W. The D gene is left open where the match is weak. Some rows mark clone size as missing; the rest say once, few, many or name a class of expanded clone.

size,D,J,V,DNA,CDR3
.,TRBD1,TRBJ1-5,TRBV6-5,TGTGCCAGCACGGGACAGAATAGCAATCAGCCCCAGCATTTT,CASTGQNSNQPQHF
.,.,TRBJ1-3,TRBV7-8,TGTGCCAGCAGCGCTCAACAGGGCCACACCATATATTTT,CASSAQQGHTIYF
.,.,TRBJ1-3,TRBV5-4,TGTGCCAGCAGCAGAGAGTCTGGAAACACCATATATTTT,CASSRESGNTIYF
.,.,TRBJ2-3,TRBV7-9,TGTGCCAGCAGCCCCCTACGCTCCCGGGTAGATACGCAGTATTTT,CASSPLRSRVDTQYF
.,TRBD2,TRBJ2-2,TRBV5-6,TGTGCCAGCAGCTTGGCCACCGGACTAGCGGCCGGGGAGCTGTTTTTT,CASSLATGLAAGELFF
.,TRBD1,TRBJ1-2,TRBV11-2,TGTGCCAGCAGCTTACACTGGGACAGGGGCTATGGCTACACCTTC,CASSLHWDRGYGYTF
.,TRBD1,TRBJ2-7,TRBV28,TGTGCCAGCAGAACAGCCGGGACAGGGGGTTACGAGCAGTACTTC,CASRTAGTGGYEQYF
.,.,TRBJ1-2,TRBV5-5,TGTGCCAGCAGCTTGGGGGTTGACAGCTATGGCTACACCTTC,CASSLGVDSYGYTF
.,TRBD2,TRBJ2-3,TRBV11-2,TGTGCCAGCAGCTTTAAGATTTGGCGGACTAGCGGGGGACGGGATACGCAGTATTTT,CASSFKIWRTSGGRDTQYF
.,TRBD2,TRBJ2-3,TRBV7-3,TGTGCCAGCAGCGGATCCCGGACTAGCGGGACAGATACGCAGTATTTT,CASSGSRTSGTDTQYF
.,.,TRBJ2-3,TRBV5-6,TGTGCCAGCAGCTTGATGGGTCAGGGAGTTGATACGCAGTATTTT,CASSLMGQGVDTQYF
.,.,TRBJ1-1,TRBV18,TGTGCCAGCTCACCCTTCATAAGCCGGACAGAAGCTTTCTTT,CASSPFISRTEAFF
.,.,TRBJ2-2,TRBV7-7,TGTGCTAGCAGCTTAGGGCATTCCGGGGAGCTGTTTTTT,CASSLGHSGELFF
once,.,TRBJ1-2,TRBV14,TGTGCCAGCAGCCAGGACCGAACGGGTGGCTACACCTTC,CASSQDRTGGYTF
.,TRBD2,TRBJ2-1,TRBV27,TGTGCCAGCACCCCACGGACTAGCTGGAGCTCCTACAATGAGCAGTTCTTC,CASTPRTSWSSYNEQFF
.,TRBD1,TRBJ1-3,TRBV29-1,TGCAGCGCTGCAGGGGGCTCTGGAAACACCATATATTTT,CSAAGGSGNTIYF
.,.,TRBJ1-4,TRBV18,TGTGCCAGCTCACCCCTCCCGAGCGAAAAACTGTTTTTT,CASSPLPSEKLFF
.,.,TRBJ2-1,TRBV3-1/TRBV3-2,TGTGCCAGCAGCCAAGATCTAGTTGAGCAGTTCTTC,CASSQDLVEQFF
.,.,TRBJ2-7,TRBV1,TGCACCAGCAGCCAGGGGACTTGCCCCTACGAGCAGTACTTC,CTSSQGTCPYEQYF
.,TRBD2,TRBJ2-3,TRBV7-2,TGTGCCAGCAGACGAAGCGGGGGGGCCGGAGATACGCAGTATTTT,CASRRSGGAGDTQYF
once,.,TRBJ2-1,TRBV24-1,TGTGCCACCAGTGACCGACGGAACTCCTACAATGAGCAGTTCTTC,CATSDRRNSYNEQFF
.,TRBD2,TRBJ2-1,TRBV7-3,TGTGCCAGCAGCTTAATACGGGAGGGCCGCTACAATGAGCAGTTCTTC,CASSLIREGRYNEQFF
.,TRBD2,TRBJ2-2,TRBV9,TGTGCCAGCAGCGTAGGTTCGGGGGGGTACACCGGGGAGCTGTTTTTT,CASSVGSGGYTGELFF
.,TRBD2,TRBJ2-1,TRBV7-9,TGTGCCAGCAGCTTCGGACTAGCGGGAGGTAACTCCTACAATGAGCAGTTCTTC,CASSFGLAGGNSYNEQFF
.,.,TRBJ1-1,TRBV19,TGTGCCAGTAGGGGGGTCGGACAACCGAACACTGAAGCTTTCTTT,CASRGVGQPNTEAFF
.,TRBD1,TRBJ1-1,TRBV13,TGTGCCAGCAGCTTAGCGGGGGTCACAGGGACAGGGGGTAATCTCGTTATGAACACTGAAGCTTTCTTT,CASSLAGVTGTGGNLVMNTEAFF
.,.,TRBJ1-1,TRBV6-5,TGTGCCAGCAGGGGGGGACTGAACACTGAAGCTTTCTTT,CASRGGLNTEAFF
.,TRBD1,TRBJ1-6,TRBV6-2/TRBV6-3,TGTGCCAGCAGTATAAACAGGGGAGAGGCACCCCTCCACTTT,CASSINRGEAPLHF
.,.,TRBJ1-5,TRBV19,TGTGCCAGTAGTACTCAGGCGGGGCAGCCCCAGCATTTT,CASSTQAGQPQHF
.,TRBD1,TRBJ1-1,TRBV19,TGTGCCAGTAGTCCCCGACAGGGGGGGAACACTGAAGCTTTCTTT,CASSPRQGGNTEAFF
.,.,TRBJ2-2,TRBV5-4,TGTGCCAGCAGCTTGTCTCCAGGGGCCGTGAACACCGGGGAGCTGTTTTTT,CASSLSPGAVNTGELFF
.,.,TRBJ2-1,TRBV4-2,TGTGCCAGCAGCCAAGGTGGGCAGGGAAGCGATGAGCAGTTCTTC,CASSQGGQGSDEQFF
.,.,TRBJ1-5,TRBV19,TGTGCCAGTAGATACGATAGCAGGGGAAACAATCAGCCCCAGCATTTT,CASRYDSRGNNQPQHF
.,.,TRBJ1-4,TRBV10-3,TGTGCCATCAGTGCACGCCCGGAGAATGAAAAACTGTTTTTT,CAISARPENEKLFF
.,TRBD1,TRBJ2-1,TRBV14,TGTGCCAGCAGCCTTGACAGGGGCACCTACAATGAGCAGTTCTTC,CASSLDRGTYNEQFF